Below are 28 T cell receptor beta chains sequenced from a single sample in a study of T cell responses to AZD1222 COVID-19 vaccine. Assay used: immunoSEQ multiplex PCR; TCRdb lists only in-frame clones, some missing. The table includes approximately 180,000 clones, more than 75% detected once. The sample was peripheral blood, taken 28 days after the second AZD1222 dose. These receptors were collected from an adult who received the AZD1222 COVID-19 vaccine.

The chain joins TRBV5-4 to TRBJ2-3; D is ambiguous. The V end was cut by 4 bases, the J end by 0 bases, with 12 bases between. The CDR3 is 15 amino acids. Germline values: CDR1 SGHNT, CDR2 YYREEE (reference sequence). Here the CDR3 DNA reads TGTGCCAGCAGCCCCCCGTTCTCTAGCACAGATACGCAGTATTTT. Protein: CASSPPFSSTDTQYF.

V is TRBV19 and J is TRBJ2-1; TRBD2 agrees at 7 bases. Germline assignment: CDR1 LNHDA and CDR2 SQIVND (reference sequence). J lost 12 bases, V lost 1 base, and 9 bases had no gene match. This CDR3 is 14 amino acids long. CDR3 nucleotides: TGTGCCAGTAGTATAGTACGAGCGGGGAGCGTGCAGTTCTTC. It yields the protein CASSIVRAGSVQFF.

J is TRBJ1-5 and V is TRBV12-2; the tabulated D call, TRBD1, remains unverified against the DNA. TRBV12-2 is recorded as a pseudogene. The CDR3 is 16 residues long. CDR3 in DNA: TGTGCAAGTCGCCCGCGGGACAGGGGGAGCAATCAGCCCCAGCATTTT. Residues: CASRPRDRGSNQPQHF.

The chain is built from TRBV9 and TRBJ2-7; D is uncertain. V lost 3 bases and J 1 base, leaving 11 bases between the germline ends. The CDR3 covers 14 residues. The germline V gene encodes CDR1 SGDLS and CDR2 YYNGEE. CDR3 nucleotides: TGTGCCAGCAGCGCTCTTGGTCTTTCCTACGAGCAGTACTTC. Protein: CASSALGLSYEQYF.

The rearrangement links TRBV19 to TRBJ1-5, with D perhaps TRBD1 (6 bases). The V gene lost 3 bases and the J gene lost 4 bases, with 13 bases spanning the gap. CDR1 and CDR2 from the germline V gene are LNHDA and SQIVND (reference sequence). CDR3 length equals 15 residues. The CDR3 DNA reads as TGTGCCAGTAGTATCCGGGGGGCGGATAATCAGCCCCAGCATTTT. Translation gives CASSIRGADNQPQHF.

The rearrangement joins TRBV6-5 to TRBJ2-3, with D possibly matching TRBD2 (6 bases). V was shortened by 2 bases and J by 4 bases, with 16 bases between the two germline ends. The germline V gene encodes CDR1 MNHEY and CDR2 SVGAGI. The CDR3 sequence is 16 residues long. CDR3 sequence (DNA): TGTGCCAGCAGTTACGGTGGCGGAGGGTGGGCAGATACGCAGTATTTT. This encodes CASSYGGGGWADTQYF.

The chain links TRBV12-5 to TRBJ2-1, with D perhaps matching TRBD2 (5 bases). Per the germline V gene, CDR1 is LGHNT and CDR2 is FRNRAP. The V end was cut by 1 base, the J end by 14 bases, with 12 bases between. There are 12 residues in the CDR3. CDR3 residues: CASGLEGLREFF. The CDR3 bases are TGTGCTAGTGGTTTGGAAGGACTCCGAGAGTTCTTC.

In nucleotides, the CDR3 is TGTGCCAGCAGTTTTTCACAGTCCCCCGATACGCAGTATTTT. Its translation: CASSFSQSPDTQYF. This chain links TRBV28 with TRBJ2-3; D gene ambiguous. V dropped 3 bases and J dropped 6 bases, with 13 bases sitting between them. From germline, CDR1 is MDHEN and CDR2 SYDVKM. There are 14 residues in the CDR3.

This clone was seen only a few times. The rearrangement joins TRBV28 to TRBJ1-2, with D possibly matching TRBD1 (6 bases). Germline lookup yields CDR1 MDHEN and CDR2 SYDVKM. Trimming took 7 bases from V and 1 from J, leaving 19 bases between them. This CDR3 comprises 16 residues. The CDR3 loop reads CASTRPQGANNYGYTF. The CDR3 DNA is TGTGCCAGCACGCGCCCACAGGGCGCCAATAACTATGGCTACACCTTC.

The CDR3 is CASRTSGIPGELFF. The CDR3 DNA is TGTGCCAGTAGGACTAGCGGGATACCCGGGGAGCTGTTTTTT. The V and J genes are TRBV19 and TRBJ2-2; TRBD2 aligns across 11 bases. The CDR3 has 14 amino acids. V trimming: 6 bases; J trimming: 6 bases; junction bases outside the gene matches: 3. The germline CDR1 and CDR2 sequences are LNHDA and SQIVND (reference sequence).

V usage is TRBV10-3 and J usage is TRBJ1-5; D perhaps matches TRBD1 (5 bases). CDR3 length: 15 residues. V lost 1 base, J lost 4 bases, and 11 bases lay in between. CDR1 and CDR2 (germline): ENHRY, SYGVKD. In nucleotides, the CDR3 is TGTGCCATCAGTGAGTTGGGGGGGGGAAATCAGCCCCAGCATTTT. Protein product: CAISELGGGNQPQHF.

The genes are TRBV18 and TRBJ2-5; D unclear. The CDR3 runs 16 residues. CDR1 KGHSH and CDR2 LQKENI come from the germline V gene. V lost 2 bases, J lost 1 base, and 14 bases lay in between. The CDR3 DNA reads TGTGCCAGCTCACCAGATCGACAAGGCGTCCAAGAGACCCAGTACTTC. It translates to CASSPDRQGVQETQYF. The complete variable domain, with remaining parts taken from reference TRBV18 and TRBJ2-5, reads NAGVMQNPRHLVRRRGQEARLRCSPMKGHSHVYWYRQLPEEGLKFMVYLQKENIIDESGMPKERFSAEFPKEGPSILRIQQVVRGDSAAYFCASSPDRQGVQETQYFGPGTRLLVL.

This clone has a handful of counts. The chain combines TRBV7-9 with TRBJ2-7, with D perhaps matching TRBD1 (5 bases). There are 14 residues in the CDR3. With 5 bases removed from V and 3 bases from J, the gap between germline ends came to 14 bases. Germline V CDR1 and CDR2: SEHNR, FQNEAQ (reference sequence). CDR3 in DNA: TGTGCCAGCAGCCCAGCGACTGACAGCTACGAGCAGTACTTC. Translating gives CASSPATDSYEQYF.

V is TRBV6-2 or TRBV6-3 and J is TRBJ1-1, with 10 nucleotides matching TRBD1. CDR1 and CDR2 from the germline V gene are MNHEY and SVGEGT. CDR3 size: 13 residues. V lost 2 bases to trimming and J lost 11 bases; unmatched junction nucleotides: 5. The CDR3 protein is CASSYPGTGEAFF. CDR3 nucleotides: TGTGCCAGCAGTTACCCCGGGACAGGGGAGGCTTTCTTT.

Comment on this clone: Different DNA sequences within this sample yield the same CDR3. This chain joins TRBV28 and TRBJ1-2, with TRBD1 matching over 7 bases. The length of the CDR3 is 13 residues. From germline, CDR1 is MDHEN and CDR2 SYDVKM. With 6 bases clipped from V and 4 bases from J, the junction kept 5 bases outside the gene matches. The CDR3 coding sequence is TGTGCCAGCAGCCTAGGACAGGTCTATGGCTACACCTTC. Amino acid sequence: CASSLGQVYGYTF.

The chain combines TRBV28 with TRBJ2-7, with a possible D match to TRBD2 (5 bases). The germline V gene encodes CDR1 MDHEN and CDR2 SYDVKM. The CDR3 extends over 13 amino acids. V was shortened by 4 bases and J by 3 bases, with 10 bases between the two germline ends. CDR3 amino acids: CASSYPGIYEQYF. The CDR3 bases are TGTGCCAGCAGTTATCCGGGAATCTACGAGCAGTACTTC.

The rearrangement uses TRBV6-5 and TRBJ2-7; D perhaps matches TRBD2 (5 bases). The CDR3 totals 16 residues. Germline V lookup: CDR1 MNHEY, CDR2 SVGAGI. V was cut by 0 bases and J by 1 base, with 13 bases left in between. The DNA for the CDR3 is TGTGCCAGCAGTTACTCGAGGACTCGACCTTCCTACGAGCAGTACTTC. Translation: CASSYSRTRPSYEQYF.

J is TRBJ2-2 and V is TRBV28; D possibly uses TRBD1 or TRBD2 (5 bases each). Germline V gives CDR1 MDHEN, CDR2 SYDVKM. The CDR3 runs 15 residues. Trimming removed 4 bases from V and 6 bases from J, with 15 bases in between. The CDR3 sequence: CASSSPGKRAGELFF. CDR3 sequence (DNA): TGTGCCAGCAGTTCCCCAGGGAAGAGGGCCGGGGAGCTGTTTTTT.

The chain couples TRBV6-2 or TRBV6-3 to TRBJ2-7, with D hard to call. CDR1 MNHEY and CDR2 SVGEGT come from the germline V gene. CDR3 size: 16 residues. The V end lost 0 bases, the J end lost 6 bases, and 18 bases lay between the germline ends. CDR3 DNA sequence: TGTGCCAGCAGTTACTCGAGGCATCACCCCTTCTTCGAGCAGTACTTC. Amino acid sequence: CASSYSRHHPFFEQYF.

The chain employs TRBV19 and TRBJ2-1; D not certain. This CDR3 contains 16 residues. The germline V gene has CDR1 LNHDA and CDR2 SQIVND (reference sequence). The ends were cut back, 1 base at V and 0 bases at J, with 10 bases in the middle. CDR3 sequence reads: CASSIGSAGSYNEQFF. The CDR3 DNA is TGTGCCAGTAGTATAGGGTCGGCAGGCTCCTACAATGAGCAGTTCTTC.

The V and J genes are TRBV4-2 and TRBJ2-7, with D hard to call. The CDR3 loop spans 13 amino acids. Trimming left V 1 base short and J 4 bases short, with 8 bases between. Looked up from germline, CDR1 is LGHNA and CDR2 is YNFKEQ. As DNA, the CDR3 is TGTGCCAGCAGCCAAGGGAGCACGTACGAGCAGTACTTC. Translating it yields CASSQGSTYEQYF.

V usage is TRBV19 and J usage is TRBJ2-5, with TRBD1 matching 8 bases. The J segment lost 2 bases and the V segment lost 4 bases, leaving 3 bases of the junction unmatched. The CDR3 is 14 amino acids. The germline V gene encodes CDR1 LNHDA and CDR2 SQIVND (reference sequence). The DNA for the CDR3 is TGTGCCAGTAGTAGGGGACAGGCGCAAGAGACCCAGTACTTC. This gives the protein CASSRGQAQETQYF.

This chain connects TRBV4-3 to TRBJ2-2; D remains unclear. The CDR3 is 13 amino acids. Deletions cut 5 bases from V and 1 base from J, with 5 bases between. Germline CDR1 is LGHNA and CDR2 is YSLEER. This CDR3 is CASSAGNTGELFF. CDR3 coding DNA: TGCGCCAGCAGCGCCGGGAACACCGGGGAGCTGTTTTTT.

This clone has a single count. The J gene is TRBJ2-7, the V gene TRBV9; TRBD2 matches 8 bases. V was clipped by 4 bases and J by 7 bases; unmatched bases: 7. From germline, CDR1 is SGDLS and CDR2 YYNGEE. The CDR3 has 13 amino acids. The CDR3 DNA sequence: TGTGCCAGCAGCTCCCACCCGGGAGGGGAGCAGTACTTC. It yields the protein CASSSHPGGEQYF.

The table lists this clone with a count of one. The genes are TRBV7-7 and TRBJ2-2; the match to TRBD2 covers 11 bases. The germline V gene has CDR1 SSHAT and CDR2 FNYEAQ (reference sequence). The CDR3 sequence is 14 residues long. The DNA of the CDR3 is TGTGCTTCTGGACTAGCGGGTCCCACCGGGGAGCTGTTTTTT. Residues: CASGLAGPTGELFF.

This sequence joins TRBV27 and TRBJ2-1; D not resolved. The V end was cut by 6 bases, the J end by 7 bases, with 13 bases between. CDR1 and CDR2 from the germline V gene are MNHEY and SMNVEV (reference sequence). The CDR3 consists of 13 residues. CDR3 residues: CASSLRERNEQFF. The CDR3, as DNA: TGTGCCAGCAGCCTAAGAGAGCGAAATGAGCAGTTCTTC.

CDR3 bases: TGTGCCAGCAGTGAAAGGGGGGTGGGGGCATACGAGCAGTACTTC. This codes for CASSERGVGAYEQYF. The J gene is TRBJ2-7, the V gene TRBV25-1, with D perhaps assigned TRBD1 or TRBD2 (6 bases each). Trimming stripped 2 bases from V and 4 bases from J, with 15 bases between. The germline gives CDR1 MGHDK, CDR2 SYGVNS. The CDR3 extends over 15 amino acids.

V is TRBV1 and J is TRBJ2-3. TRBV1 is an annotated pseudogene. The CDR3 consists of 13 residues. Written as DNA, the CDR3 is TGCACCAGCAGGGGTTCATTCACAGATACGCAGTATTTT. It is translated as CTSRGSFTDTQYF.